This is a list of T cell receptor beta chains from one sample in a study of radiotherapy plus CTLA-4 blockade in lung cancer. Some clones are missing from TCRdb's copy, which holds only in-frame ones; the method was immunoSEQ multiplex PCR. In the table there are 35,000 to 45,000 clones, around 83% of which are singletons. The sequences come from peripheral blood, collected from a patient treated with radiotherapy plus ipilimumab. The receptor set was obtained from a human donor with non-small cell lung cancer who had stable disease on radiotherapy plus ipilimumab. Each CDR3 is given with its conserved first and last residue. Fields, in order: D gene, V gene, clone size, J gene, CDR3 DNA, CDR3 protein. A D gene is named only where the DNA matches it firmly. A clone size is listed for some rows: how often the clone was seen (once, few, many), or a class if it is expanded.

>TRBD1|TRBV27|once|TRBJ2-5
TGTGCCAGCAGTCCCCCGTCGGTTACAGGGGTACGAGAGACCCAGTACTTC
CASSPPSVTGVRETQYF
>TRBD2|TRBV15|-|TRBJ2-7
TGTGCCACCAGCGGACGGACTAGCGGGGACTACGAGCAGTACTTC
CATSGRTSGDYEQYF
>-|TRBV10-3|-|TRBJ2-2
TGTGCCATCAGTGACATAGGGGGTAACACCGGGGAGCTGTTTTTT
CAISDIGGNTGELFF
>TRBD1|TRBV15|-|TRBJ1-2
TGTGCCACCAGCAGGACAGGGGAAAGCGATGGCTACACCTTC
CATSRTGESDGYTF
>TRBD2|TRBV5-4|-|TRBJ2-3
TGTGCCAGCAGCCAGGGACTAGCGGGCACAGATACGCAGTATTTT
CASSQGLAGTDTQYF
>TRBD1|TRBV30|-|TRBJ1-2
TGTGCCTGGGGACGGGACAGGGGGCGTTATGGCTACACCTTC
CAWGRDRGRYGYTF
>-|TRBV9|-|TRBJ2-5
TGTGCCAGCAGCGTAGCCGAGGCAGCGGCCTTCGGGGAGCAGTACTTC
CASSVAEAAAFGEQYF
>-|TRBV27|-|TRBJ2-3
TGTGCCAGCAGGGCCGGACTATCTGGGACAGATACGCAGTATTTT
CASRAGLSGTDTQYF
>-|TRBV7-8|-|TRBJ2-1
TGTGCCAGCAGCTTAGTCGGCTCCTACAATGAGCAGTTCTTC
CASSLVGSYNEQFF
>-|TRBV9|-|TRBJ2-5
TGTGCCAGCAGCGTAGCTGGTCACGGGGAGACCCAGTACTTC
CASSVAGHGETQYF
>TRBD1|TRBV19|-|TRBJ2-7
TGTGCCAGTAGCCCTCACAGACAGGGGAACTACGAGCAGTACTTC
CASSPHRQGNYEQYF
>TRBD1|TRBV2|-|TRBJ2-5
TGTGCCAGCCTTATTCCGGACAGGGGGCCGAAGACCCAGTACTTC
CASLIPDRGPKTQYF
>TRBD1|TRBV2|-|TRBJ2-7
TGTGCCAGCAGTCCCGGGACAGGGGGCTACGAGCAGTACTTC
CASSPGTGGYEQYF
>TRBD1|TRBV5-1|-|TRBJ2-1
TGCGCCAGCAGCTGGTCATTTGCCGGGACAGGATCCAATGAGCAGTTCTTC
CASSWSFAGTGSNEQFF
>-|TRBV28|-|TRBJ2-7
TGTGCCAGCAGTTTTGTCAGCTCCTACGAGCAGTACTTC
CASSFVSSYEQYF
>-|TRBV4-2|once|TRBJ1-1
TGTGCCAGCAGCCATGACGGGGAAGGCACTGAAGCTTTCTTT
CASSHDGEGTEAFF
>TRBD2|TRBV4-3|few|TRBJ2-1
TGCGCCAGCAGCCAAGATCCGTTGAGCGGGAGCTACAATGAGCAGTTCTTC
CASSQDPLSGSYNEQFF
>TRBD1|TRBV10-1|-|TRBJ2-3
TGCGCCAGCAGTCAGGACAGGGGCCAAGATACGCAGTATTTT
CASSQDRGQDTQYF
>TRBD2|TRBV18|-|TRBJ2-3
TGTGCCAGCTCACCACCGGCGGGAGGGCCCCCAGATACGCAGTATTTT
CASSPPAGGPPDTQYF
>-|TRBV15|-|TRBJ2-5
TGTGCCACCAGCAGAGATATGGGTGGAGGCCAGACCCAGTACTTC
CATSRDMGGGQTQYF
>TRBD1|TRBV5-4|-|TRBJ1-5
TGTGCCAGCAGCTTGGGGACAGGGGAGGGCAATCAGCCCCAGCATTTT
CASSLGTGEGNQPQHF
>TRBD1|TRBV4-3|-|TRBJ1-2
TGCGCCAGCAGCCAAGAGGCGGGACAGGGTGTTGGCTACACCTTC
CASSQEAGQGVGYTF
>-|TRBV7-9|-|TRBJ2-7
TGTGCCAGCAGTCCCGGGCGGGTCTCCTACGAGCAGTACTTC
CASSPGRVSYEQYF
>-|TRBV4-3|-|TRBJ1-1
TGCGCCAGCAGCCAAGGTATGGGCAGGGAGGGGACTGAAGCTTTCTTT
CASSQGMGREGTEAFF
>-|TRBV7-2|-|TRBJ1-1
TGTGCCAGCAGCTTAGGTTTTGAGGGAGCTTTCTTT
CASSLGFEGAFF
>-|TRBV28|-|TRBJ1-5
TGTGCCAGCAGTTTAAAAACCGGGAATAGCAATCAGCCCCAGCATTTT
CASSLKTGNSNQPQHF
>TRBD2|TRBV7-9|-|TRBJ2-1
TGTGCCAGCAGGCCGGGGGGGGATGAGCAGTTCTTC
CASRPGGDEQFF
>-|TRBV7-6|-|TRBJ1-1
TGTGCCAGCAGCTTGGGGAGAGCGGACACTGAAGCTTTCTTT
CASSLGRADTEAFF
>TRBD2|TRBV7-9|-|TRBJ2-1
TGTGCCAGCAGCTTAAGCGGGAGGTCCTACAATGAGCAGTTCTTC
CASSLSGRSYNEQFF
>TRBD1|TRBV27|-|TRBJ1-4
TGTGCCAGCAGTTGGGACAGCCGAGAAAAACTGTTTTTT
CASSWDSREKLFF
>-|TRBV5-1|-|TRBJ2-3
TGCGCCAGCAGCACAGACGGACAACCTAGCACAGATACGCAGTATTTT
CASSTDGQPSTDTQYF
>-|TRBV6-5|-|TRBJ2-7
TGTGCCAGCAGTTCATCGACAACCTACGAGCAGTACTTC
CASSSSTTYEQYF
>-|TRBV29-1|-|TRBJ1-5
TGCAGCGTTGAGGAAAGGGAGGGACAGCCCCAGCATTTT
CSVEEREGQPQHF
>-|TRBV6-1|-|TRBJ1-2
TGTGCCAGCAGCGCACGAACAGACAGTAACTATGGCTACACCTTC
CASSARTDSNYGYTF
>-|TRBV2|-|TRBJ2-1
TGTGCCAGCAGTAGGCAGGGGTTGAATGAGCAGTTCTTC
CASSRQGLNEQFF
>-|TRBV5-1|-|TRBJ2-3
TGCGCCAGCAGTCGAGAGACAGGTAGCACAGATACGCAGTATTTT
CASSRETGSTDTQYF
>-|TRBV4-1|-|TRBJ1-5
TGCGCCAGCAGCCAAGGTTATAGCAATCAGCCCCAGCATTTT
CASSQGYSNQPQHF
>-|TRBV7-8|once|TRBJ2-1
TGTGCCAGCAGCTTATTCCGGGCCCCCGGGGTAAATGAGCAGTTCTTC
CASSLFRAPGVNEQFF
>TRBD1|TRBV19|-|TRBJ2-7
TGTGCCAGTAGTATCGGCGCCGGACAGGTTGCCTACGAGCAGTACTTC
CASSIGAGQVAYEQYF
>-|TRBV19|-|TRBJ1-3
TGTGCCAGTAGTGATGGGGGGGTACAGCGCCACTCTGGAAACACCATATATTTT
CASSDGGVQRHSGNTIYF
>-|TRBV6-6|-|TRBJ1-2
TGTGCCAGCAGTGTGGGGGCGGGCAGGGGTAACTATGGCTACACCTTC
CASSVGAGRGNYGYTF
>-|TRBV27|-|TRBJ1-3
TGTGCCAGCAGTCTTGGGGGCGCCGCTGGAAACACCATATATTTT
CASSLGGAAGNTIYF
>TRBD1|TRBV29-1|-|TRBJ2-7
TGCAGCGTTGAGGGCGACAGGGGAACATACGAGCAGTACTTC
CSVEGDRGTYEQYF
>TRBD2|TRBV10-3|-|TRBJ2-5
TGTGCCATCAGTGAGTCGGTAGCGGGAGGAGGGGAGACCCAGTACTTC
CAISESVAGGGETQYF
>-|TRBV19|-|TRBJ2-7
TGTGCCAGTAGCCCCCAGCGGAGCTCCTACGAGCAGTACTTC
CASSPQRSSYEQYF
>TRBD2|TRBV5-8|once|TRBJ2-7
TGTGCCAGCCGCCTCGGACTAGCGGGAGCCTACGAGCAGTACTTC
CASRLGLAGAYEQYF
>-|TRBV10-3|-|TRBJ2-1
TGTGCCATCAGTGAGTTCCCTTCTAGCGCGCCGAGCTCCTACAATGAGCAGTTCTTC
CAISEFPSSAPSSYNEQFF
>TRBD1|TRBV27|-|TRBJ2-1
TGTGCCAGCAGTTTAAAGGGGGCGGACTACAATGAGCAGTTCTTC
CASSLKGADYNEQFF
>-|TRBV19|-|TRBJ1-1
TGTGCCAGTAGCGCCCAGTTTGGGGAGACTGAAGCTTTCTTT
CASSAQFGETEAFF
>-|TRBV5-6|-|TRBJ1-5
TGTGCCAGCAGCGGCGGGACGGAAAATCAGCCCCAGCATTTT
CASSGGTENQPQHF
>TRBD2|TRBV5-1|-|TRBJ2-2
TGCGCCAGCAGCTTGGCCAGCGGGAACGGGGTCGGGGAGCTGTTTTTT
CASSLASGNGVGELFF
>TRBD1|TRBV7-9|-|TRBJ2-1
TGTGCCAGCAGCTCCCCGACAGGGGGCACCTACAATGAGCAGTTCTTC
CASSSPTGGTYNEQFF
>TRBD1|TRBV7-2|-|TRBJ2-3
TGTGCCAGCAGCCCAGGACAGGGGCCAGATACGCAGTATTTT
CASSPGQGPDTQYF
>-|TRBV7-9|few|TRBJ2-7
TGTGCCAGCAGCCCAGGGTACGAGCAGTACTTC
CASSPGYEQYF
>-|TRBV2|-|TRBJ2-1
TGTGCCAGCAGCGGTTTTACTAATGAGCAGTTCTTC
CASSGFTNEQFF